This T cell receptor (beta chain) came from a study of vaccination effects on CD4 cells after COVID-19. Study findings and constraints: In healthy vaccinees, only 1 of 255 vaccine-induced clones cross-reacted with common cold coronaviruses. Marked clonal contraction of infection- and vaccine-induced clones was seen late after vaccination.

Method: immunoSEQ multiplex PCR; TCRdb's copy keeps in-frame clones and lacks some. The sample gives approximately 74,000 clones, approximately 72% of which show up once; around 2.9% is in the top ten. CDR3 length: 15 amino acids. The V gene end was trimmed by 7 bases and the J gene end by 1 base; junction bases not matched to a gene: 7. Germline V gene data show CDR1 as LGHNT and CDR2 as FRNRAP. On this clone: Its antigen remains unidentified.

The ViraFEST assay expanded antigen-specific CD4+ T cells with viral peptide pools before sequencing. Having been cultured for 9 to 11 days, the cells underwent CD4+ T cell isolation. Previously uninfected by SARS-CoV-2, the vaccine recipients also showed negative nucleocapsid antibodies. Every well housed 1.5 million to 2 million PBMC, which grew in culture alongside about 10 IU/ml IL-2 and around 9.8 ug/ml peptides. IL-2 medium was substituted for half the medium on days 3 and 7. The TCR sequence derives from a human donor who received a COVID-19 vaccine. The sample here was CD4+ T cells from PBMCs cultured with HCoV-NL63 spike peptides, taken before COVID-19 vaccination. The chain uses TRBV12-5 and TRBJ1-5; 7 bases are a match to TRBD1. CDR3 residues: CASESDRESNQPQHF. The CDR3 bases are TGTGCTAGTGAATCAGACAGGGAAAGCAATCAGCCCCAGCATTTT.